This T cell receptor (beta chain) was retrieved from a study of blood T cell repertoires in COVID-19. About the study: Samples representing acute and convalescent COVID-19 were sourced from the United States, Italy and Spain. PBMCs, B-cell-depleted T cells, or T cells provided the cDNA or gDNA that made up the material.

Only a few counts were recorded for this clone. Original processing methods: Reference gene primer amplification in the assay estimated nucleated cell counts. Repertoires were generated with immunoSEQ multiplex PCR, while TCRdb's copy carries only in-frame clones and drops some. From that table come the V and J calls and clone size; the DNA was used to work out D and trimming. The table has about 200,000 clones, over 60% seen once. This CDR3 comprises 16 residues. V was clipped by 5 bases and J by 0 bases, with 15 bases between them. The germline gives CDR1 MNHEY, CDR2 SMNVEV (reference sequence). Material: peripheral blood. This sequence joins TRBV27 and TRBJ2-3, with a weak D call TRBD1 (6 bases). The source of this sequence is a woman in her 70s with acute or convalescent COVID-19. The CDR3, as DNA: TGTGCCAGCAGTCACGCCGGGACAAAGAGCACAGATACGCAGTATTTT. Encoded protein: CASSHAGTKSTDTQYF.